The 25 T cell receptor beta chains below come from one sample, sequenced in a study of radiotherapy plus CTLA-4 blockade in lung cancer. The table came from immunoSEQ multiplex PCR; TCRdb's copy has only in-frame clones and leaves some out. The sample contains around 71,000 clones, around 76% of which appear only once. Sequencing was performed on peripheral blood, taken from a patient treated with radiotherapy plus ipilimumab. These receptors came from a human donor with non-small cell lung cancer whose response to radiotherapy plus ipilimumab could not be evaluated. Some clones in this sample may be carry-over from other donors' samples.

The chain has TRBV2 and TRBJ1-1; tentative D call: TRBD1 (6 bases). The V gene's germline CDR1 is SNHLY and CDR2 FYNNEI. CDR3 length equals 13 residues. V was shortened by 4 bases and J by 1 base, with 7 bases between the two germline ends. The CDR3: CASSGTANTEAFF. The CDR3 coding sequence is TGTGCCAGCAGTGGGACAGCGAACACTGAAGCTTTCTTT. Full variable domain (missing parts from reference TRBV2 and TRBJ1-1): EPEVTQTPSHQVTQMGQEVILRCVPISNHLYFYWYRQILGQKVEFLVSFYNNEISEKSEIFDDQFSVERPDGSNFTLKIRSTKLEDSAMYFCASSGTANTEAFFGQGTRLTVV.

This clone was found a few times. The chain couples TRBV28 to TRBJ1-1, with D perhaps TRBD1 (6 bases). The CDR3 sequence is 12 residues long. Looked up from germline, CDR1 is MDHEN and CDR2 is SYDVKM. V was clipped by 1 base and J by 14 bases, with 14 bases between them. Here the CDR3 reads CASSLSPQGGFF. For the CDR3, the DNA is TGTGCCAGCAGTTTATCCCCACAGGGCGGATTCTTT.

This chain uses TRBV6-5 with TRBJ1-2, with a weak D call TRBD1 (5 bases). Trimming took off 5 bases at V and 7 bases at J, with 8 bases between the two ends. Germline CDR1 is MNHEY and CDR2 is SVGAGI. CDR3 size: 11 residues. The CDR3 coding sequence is TGTGCCAGCAGTAACGGGGGTGGCTACACCTTC. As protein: CASSNGGGYTF.

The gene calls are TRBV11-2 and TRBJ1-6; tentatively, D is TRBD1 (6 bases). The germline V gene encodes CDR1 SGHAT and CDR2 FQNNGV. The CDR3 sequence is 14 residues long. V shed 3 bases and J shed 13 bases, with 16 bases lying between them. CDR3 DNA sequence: TGTGCCAGCAGCTTGGGTGGGCAGGGGACGCCCCTCCACTTT. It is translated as CASSLGGQGTPLHF.

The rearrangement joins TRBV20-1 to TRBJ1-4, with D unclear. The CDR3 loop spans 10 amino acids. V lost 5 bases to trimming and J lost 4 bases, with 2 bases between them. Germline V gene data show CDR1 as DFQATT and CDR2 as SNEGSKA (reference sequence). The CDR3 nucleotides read TGCAGTGCTTATAATGAAAAACTGTTTTTT. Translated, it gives CSAYNEKLFF.

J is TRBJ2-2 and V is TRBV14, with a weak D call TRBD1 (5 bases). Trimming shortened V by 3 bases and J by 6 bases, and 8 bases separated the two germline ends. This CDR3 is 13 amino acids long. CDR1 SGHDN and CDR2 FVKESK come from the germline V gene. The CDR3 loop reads CASSHRVSGELFF. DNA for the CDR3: TGTGCCAGCAGCCACAGGGTTTCCGGGGAGCTGTTTTTT.

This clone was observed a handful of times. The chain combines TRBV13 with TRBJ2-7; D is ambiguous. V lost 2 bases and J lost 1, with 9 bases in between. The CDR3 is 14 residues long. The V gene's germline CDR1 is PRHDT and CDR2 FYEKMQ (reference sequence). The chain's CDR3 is CASSLKSLSYEQYF. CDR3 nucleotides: TGTGCCAGCAGCTTAAAATCCCTGTCCTACGAGCAGTACTTC.

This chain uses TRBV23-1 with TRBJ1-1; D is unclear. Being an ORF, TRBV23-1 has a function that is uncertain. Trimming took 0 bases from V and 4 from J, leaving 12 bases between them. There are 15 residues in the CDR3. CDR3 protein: CASSQSREGGTEAFF. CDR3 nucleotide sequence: TGCGCCAGCAGTCAATCTAGGGAGGGTGGCACTGAAGCTTTCTTT.

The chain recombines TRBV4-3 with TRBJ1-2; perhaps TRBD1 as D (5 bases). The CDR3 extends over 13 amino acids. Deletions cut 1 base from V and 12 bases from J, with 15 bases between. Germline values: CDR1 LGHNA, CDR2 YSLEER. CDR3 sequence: CASSQGPRDSNTF. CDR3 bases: TGCGCCAGCAGCCAAGGACCCAGGGACTCAAACACCTTC.

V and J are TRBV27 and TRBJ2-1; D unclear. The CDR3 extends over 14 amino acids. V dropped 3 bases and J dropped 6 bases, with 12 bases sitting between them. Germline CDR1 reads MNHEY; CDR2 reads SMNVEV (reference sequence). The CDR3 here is CASSFWATPNEQFF. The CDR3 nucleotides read TGTGCCAGCAGTTTTTGGGCCACCCCCAATGAGCAGTTCTTC.

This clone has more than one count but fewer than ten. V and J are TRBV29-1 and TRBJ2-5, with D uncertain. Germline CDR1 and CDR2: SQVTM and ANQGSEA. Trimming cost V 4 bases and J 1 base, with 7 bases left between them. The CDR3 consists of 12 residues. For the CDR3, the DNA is TGCAGCGTTGGGCACGCCCAAGAGACCCAGTACTTC. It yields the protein CSVGHAQETQYF.

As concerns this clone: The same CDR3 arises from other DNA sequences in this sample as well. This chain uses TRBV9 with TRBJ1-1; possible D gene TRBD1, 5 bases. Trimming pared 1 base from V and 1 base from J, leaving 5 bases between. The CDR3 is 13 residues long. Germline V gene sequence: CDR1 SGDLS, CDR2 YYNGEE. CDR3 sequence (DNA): TGTGCCAGCAGCGTAACAGGGAACACTGAAGCTTTCTTT. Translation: CASSVTGNTEAFF.

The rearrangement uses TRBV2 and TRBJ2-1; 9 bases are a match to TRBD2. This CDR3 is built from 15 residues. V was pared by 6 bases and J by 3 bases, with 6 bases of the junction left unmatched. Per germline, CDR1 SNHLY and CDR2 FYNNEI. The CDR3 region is CASSGSGGIYNEQFF. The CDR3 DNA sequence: TGTGCCAGCAGCGGTAGCGGGGGCATCTACAATGAGCAGTTCTTC.

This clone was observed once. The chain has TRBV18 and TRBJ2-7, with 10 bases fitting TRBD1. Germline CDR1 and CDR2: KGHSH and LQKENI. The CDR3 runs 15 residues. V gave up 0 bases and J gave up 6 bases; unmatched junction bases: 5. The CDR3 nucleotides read TGTGCCAGCTCACCACCGGGACAGGGGATCGGCGAGCAGTACTTC. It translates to CASSPPGQGIGEQYF.

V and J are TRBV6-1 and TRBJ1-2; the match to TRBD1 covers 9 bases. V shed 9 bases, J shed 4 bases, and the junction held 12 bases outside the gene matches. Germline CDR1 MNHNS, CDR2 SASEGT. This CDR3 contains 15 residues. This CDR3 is CASQSETGGIYGYTF. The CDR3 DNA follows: TGTGCCAGTCAATCCGAGACAGGGGGAATCTATGGCTACACCTTC.

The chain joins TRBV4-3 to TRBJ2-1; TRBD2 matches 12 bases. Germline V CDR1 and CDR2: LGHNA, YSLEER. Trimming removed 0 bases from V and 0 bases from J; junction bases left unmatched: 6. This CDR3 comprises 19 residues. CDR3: CASSQDPTSGGLSYNEQFF. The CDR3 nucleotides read TGCGCCAGCAGCCAAGACCCCACTAGCGGGGGGCTCTCCTACAATGAGCAGTTCTTC.

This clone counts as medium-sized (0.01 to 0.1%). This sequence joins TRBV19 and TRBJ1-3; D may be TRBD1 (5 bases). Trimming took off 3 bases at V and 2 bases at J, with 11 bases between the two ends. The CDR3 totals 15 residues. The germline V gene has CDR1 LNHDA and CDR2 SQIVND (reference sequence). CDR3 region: CASSMGGAAGNTIYF. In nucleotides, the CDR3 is TGTGCCAGTAGTATGGGAGGGGCCGCTGGAAACACCATATATTTT.

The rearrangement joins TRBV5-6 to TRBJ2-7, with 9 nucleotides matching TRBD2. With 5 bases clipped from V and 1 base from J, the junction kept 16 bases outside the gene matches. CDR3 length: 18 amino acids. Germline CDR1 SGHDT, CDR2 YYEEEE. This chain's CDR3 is CASRQSGTSSGLSYEQYF. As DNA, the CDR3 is TGTGCCAGCAGGCAATCCGGGACTAGCTCTGGGTTATCCTACGAGCAGTACTTC. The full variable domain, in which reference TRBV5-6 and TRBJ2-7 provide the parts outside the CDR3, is DAGVTQSPTHLIKTRGQQVTLRCSPKSGHDTVSWYQQALGQGPQFIFQYYEEEERQRGNFPDRFSGHQFPNYSSELNVNALLLGDSALYLCASRQSGTSSGLSYEQYFGPGTRLTVT.

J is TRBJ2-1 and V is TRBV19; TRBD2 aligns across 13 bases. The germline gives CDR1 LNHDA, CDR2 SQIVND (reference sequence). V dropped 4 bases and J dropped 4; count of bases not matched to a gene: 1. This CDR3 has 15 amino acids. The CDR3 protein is CASSKTSGGYNEQFF. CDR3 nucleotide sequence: TGTGCCAGTAGTAAGACTAGCGGGGGGTACAATGAGCAGTTCTTC.

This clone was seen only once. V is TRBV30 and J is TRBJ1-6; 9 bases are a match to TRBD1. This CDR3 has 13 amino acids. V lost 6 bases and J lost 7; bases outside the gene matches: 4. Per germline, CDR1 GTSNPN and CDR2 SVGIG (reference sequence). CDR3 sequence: CACLTGGNSPLHF. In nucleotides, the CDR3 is TGTGCCTGCCTAACAGGGGGCAATTCACCCCTCCACTTT. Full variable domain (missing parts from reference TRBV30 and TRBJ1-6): SQTIHQWPATLVQPVGSPLSLECTVEGTSNPNLYWYRQAAGRGLQLLFYSVGIGQISSEVPQNLSASRPQDRQFILSSKKLLLSDSGFYLCACLTGGNSPLHFGNGTRLTVT.

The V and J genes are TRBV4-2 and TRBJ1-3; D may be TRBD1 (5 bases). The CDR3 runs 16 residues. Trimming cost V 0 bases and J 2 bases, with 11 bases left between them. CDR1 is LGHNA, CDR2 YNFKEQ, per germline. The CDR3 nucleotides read TGTGCCAGCAGCCAAGATCGGAGGGGACCTGGAAACACCATATATTTT. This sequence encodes CASSQDRRGPGNTIYF.

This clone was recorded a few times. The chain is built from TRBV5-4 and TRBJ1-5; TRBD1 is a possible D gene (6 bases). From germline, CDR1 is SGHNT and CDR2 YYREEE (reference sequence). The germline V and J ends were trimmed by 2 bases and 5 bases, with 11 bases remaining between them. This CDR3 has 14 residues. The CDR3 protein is CASSFVGAYQPQHF. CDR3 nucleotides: TGTGCCAGCAGCTTTGTGGGGGCGTATCAGCCCCAGCATTTT.

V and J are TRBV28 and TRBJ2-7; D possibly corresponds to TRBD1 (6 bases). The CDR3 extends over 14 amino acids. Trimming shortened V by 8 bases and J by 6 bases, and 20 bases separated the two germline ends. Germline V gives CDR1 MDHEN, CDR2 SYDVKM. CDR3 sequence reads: CASARGPARGEQYF. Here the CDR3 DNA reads TGTGCCAGCGCCAGGGGCCCAGCCCGGGGCGAGCAGTACTTC.

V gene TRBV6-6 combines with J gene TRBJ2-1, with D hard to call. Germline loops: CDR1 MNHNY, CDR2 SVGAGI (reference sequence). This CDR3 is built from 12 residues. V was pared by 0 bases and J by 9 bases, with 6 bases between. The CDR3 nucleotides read TGTGCCAGCAGTTACTCCCTCGGTGAGCAGTTCTTC. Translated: CASSYSLGEQFF.

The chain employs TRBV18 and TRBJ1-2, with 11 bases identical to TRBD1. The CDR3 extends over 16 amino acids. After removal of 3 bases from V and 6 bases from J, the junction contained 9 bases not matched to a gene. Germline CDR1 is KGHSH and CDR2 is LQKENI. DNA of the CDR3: TGTGCCAGCTCACCGACAGGGGACAGGGGGAAGGATGGCTACACCTTC. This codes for CASSPTGDRGKDGYTF.